The entry that follows covers one T cell receptor beta chain sequence. The target antigen is unknown. Measured with immunoSEQ multiplex PCR; TCRdb has only the in-frame clones, and not every one. The sample holds roughly 20,000 clones, roughly four fifths seen once. The CDR3 is 13 amino acids. Trimming removed 1 base at V and 3 bases at J, with 8 bases between. CDR1 is SGHDT and CDR2 is YYEEEE in the germline V gene. The data originate from a study of T cells in narcolepsy. Findings and limits, study-wide: Autoreactive HCRT-specific and TRIB2-specific clonotypes were marked in same-patient CSF-versus-blood CD4+ comparisons. Healthy controls reportedly lacked the autoreactive clonotypes serially found in patients' blood.

The gene calls are TRBV5-6 and TRBJ2-7; weak D call: TRBD1 (5 bases). The sequencing sample was made of memory (CD45RA-) CD4+ T cells from blood. The source of this sequence is a human donor in good health. In DNA, the CDR3 is TGTGCCAGCAGCTTGACAGGTCTCTACGAGCAGTACTTC. It translates to CASSLTGLYEQYF.